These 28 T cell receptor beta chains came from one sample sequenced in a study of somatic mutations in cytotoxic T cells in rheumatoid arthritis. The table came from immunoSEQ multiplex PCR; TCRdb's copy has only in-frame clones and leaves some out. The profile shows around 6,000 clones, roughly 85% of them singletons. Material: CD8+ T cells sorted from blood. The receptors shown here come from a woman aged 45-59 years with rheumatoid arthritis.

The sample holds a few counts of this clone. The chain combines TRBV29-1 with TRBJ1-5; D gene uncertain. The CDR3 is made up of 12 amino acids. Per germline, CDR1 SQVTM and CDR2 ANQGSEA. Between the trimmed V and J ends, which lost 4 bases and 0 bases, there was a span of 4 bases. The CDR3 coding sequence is TGCAGCGTTGCCGGTAGCAATCAGCCCCAGCATTTT. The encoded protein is CSVAGSNQPQHF. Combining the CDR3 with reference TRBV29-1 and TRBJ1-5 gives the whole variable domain SAVISQKPSRDICQRGTSLTIQCQVDSQVTMMFWYRQQPGQSLTLIATANQGSEATYESGFVIDKFPISRPNLTFSTLTVSNMSPEDSSIYLCSVAGSNQPQHFGDGTRLSIL.

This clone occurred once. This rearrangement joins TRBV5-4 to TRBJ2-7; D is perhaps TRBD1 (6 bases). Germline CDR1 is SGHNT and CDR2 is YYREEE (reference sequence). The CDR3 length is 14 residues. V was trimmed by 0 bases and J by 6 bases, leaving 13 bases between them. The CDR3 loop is CASSLAGDFFEQYF. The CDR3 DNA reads TGTGCCAGCAGCTTGGCAGGGGATTTTTTCGAGCAGTACTTC.

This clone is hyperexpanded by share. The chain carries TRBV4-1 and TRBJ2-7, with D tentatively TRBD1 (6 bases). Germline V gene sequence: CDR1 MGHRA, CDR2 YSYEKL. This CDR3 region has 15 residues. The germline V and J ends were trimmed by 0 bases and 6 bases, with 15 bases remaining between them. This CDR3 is CASSQELDRPAEQYF. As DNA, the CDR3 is TGCGCCAGCAGCCAAGAACTCGACAGGCCCGCCGAGCAGTACTTC.

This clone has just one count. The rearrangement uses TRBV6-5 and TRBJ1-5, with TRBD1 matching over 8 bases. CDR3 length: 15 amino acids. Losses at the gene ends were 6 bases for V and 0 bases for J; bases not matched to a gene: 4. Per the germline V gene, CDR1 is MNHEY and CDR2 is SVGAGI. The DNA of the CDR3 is TGTGCCAGCAGCTCGACAGGGGATAGCAATCAGCCCCAGCATTTT. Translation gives CASSSTGDSNQPQHF.

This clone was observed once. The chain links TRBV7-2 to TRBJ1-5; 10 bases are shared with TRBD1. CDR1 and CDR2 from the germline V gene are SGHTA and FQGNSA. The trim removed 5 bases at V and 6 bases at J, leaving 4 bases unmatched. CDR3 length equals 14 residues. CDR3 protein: CASSNRDRGQPQHF. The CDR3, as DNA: TGTGCCAGCAGCAACCGGGACAGGGGTCAGCCCCAGCATTTT.

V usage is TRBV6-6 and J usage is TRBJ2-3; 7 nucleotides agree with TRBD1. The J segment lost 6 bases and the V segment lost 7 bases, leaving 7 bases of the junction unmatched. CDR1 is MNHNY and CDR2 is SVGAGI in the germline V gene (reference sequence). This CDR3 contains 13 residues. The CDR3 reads CASNTPQGDTQYF. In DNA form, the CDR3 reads TGTGCCAGCAACACACCACAGGGGGATACGCAGTATTTT.

Here the CDR3 DNA reads TGTGCCAGCAGCTGGGGGGGGAACTCCTACGAGCAGTACTTC. It is translated as CASSWGGNSYEQYF. J is TRBJ2-5 and V is TRBV11-2; TRBD2 matches 7 bases. The J call may not be correct, given that the DNA end is closer to TRBJ2-7. This CDR3 has 14 residues. CDR1 is SGHAT, CDR2 FQNNGV, per germline.

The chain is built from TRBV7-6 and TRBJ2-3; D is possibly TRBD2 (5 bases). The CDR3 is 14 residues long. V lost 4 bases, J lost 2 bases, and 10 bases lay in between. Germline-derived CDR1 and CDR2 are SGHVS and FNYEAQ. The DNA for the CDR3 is TGTGCCAGCAGCTCCTTAGCGTTCACAGATACGCAGTATTTT. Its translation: CASSSLAFTDTQYF. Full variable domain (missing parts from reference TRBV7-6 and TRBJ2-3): GAGVSQSPRYKVTKRGQDVALRCDPISGHVSLYWYRQALGQGPEFLTYFNYEAQQDKSGLPNDRFSAERPEGSISTLTIQRTEQRDSAMYRCASSSLAFTDTQYFGPGTRLTVL.

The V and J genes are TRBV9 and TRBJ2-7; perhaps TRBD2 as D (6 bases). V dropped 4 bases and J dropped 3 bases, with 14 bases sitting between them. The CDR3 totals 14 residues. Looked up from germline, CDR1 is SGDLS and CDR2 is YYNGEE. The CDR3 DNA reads TGTGCCAGCAGCTTCGGGGGAGATAACTACGAGCAGTACTTC. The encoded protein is CASSFGGDNYEQYF.

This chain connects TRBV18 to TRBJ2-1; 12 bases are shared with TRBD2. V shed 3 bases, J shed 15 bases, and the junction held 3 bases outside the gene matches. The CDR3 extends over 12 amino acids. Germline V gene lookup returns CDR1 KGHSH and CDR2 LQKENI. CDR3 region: CASSPGLAGPFF. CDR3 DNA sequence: TGTGCCAGCTCACCCGGACTAGCGGGACCGTTCTTC.

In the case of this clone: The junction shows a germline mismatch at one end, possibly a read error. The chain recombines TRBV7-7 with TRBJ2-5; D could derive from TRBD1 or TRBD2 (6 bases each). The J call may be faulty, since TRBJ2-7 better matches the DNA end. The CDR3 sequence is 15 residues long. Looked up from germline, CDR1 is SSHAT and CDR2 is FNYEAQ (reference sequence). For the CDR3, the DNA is TGTGCTAGCAGCTTAGCGGTCCAGGGGATTGACGAGCAGTACTTC. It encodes CASSLAVQGIDEQYF.

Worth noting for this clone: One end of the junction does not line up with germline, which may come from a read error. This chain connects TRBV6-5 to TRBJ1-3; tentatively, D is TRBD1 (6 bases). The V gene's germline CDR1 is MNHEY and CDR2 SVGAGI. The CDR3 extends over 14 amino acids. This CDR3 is CASSYKPDSRYRDF. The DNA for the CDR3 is TGTGCCAGCAGTTACAAGCCGGACAGTCGATATCGGGATTTT.

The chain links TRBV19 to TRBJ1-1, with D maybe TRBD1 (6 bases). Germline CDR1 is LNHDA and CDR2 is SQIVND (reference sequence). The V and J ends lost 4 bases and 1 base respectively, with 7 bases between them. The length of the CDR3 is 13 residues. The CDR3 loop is CASSRGQNTEAFF. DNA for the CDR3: TGTGCCAGTAGTAGGGGACAGAACACTGAAGCTTTCTTT.

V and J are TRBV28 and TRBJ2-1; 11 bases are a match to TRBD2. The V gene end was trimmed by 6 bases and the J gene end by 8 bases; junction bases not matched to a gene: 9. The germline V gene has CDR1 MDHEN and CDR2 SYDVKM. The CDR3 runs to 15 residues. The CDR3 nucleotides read TGTGCCAGCAGGGCAACTAGCGGGGGCGGGGATGAGCAGTTCTTC. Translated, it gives CASRATSGGGDEQFF. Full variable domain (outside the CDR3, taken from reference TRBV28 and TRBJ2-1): DVKVTQSSRYLVKRTGEKVFLECVQDMDHENMFWYRQDPGLGLRLIYFSYDVKMKEKGDIPEGYSVSREKKERFSLILESASTNQTSMYLCASRATSGGGDEQFFGPGTRLTVL.

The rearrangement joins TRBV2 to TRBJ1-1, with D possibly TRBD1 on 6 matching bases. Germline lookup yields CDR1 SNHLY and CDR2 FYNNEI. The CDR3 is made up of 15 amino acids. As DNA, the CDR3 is TGTGTTGCAGCAGCGGAGGGGGGGTTGAACACTGAAGCTTTCTTT. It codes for CVAAAEGGLNTEAFF.

The CDR3 is CASSLSQAANYGYTF. The CDR3 nucleotides are TGTGCCAGCTCACTATCACAGGCGGCTAACTATGGCTACACCTTC. V is TRBV18 and J is TRBJ1-2, with D perhaps matching TRBD1 (5 bases). The V end was cut by 4 bases, the J end by 0 bases, with 12 bases between. Germline CDR1 and CDR2: KGHSH and LQKENI. This CDR3 is 15 amino acids long.

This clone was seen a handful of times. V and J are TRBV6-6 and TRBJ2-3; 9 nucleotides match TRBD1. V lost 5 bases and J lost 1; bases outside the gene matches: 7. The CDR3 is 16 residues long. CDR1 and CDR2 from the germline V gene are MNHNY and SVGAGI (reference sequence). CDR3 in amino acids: CASSPRTGAGTDTQYF. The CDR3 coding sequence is TGTGCCAGCAGTCCTAGGACAGGGGCAGGCACAGATACGCAGTATTTT.

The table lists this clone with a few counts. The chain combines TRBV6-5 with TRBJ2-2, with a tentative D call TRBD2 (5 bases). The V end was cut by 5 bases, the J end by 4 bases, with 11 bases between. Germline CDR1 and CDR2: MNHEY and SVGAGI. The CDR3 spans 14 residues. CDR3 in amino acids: CASSAGSSTGELFF. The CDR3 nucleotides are TGTGCCAGCAGTGCGGGCTCTTCCACCGGGGAGCTGTTTTTT.

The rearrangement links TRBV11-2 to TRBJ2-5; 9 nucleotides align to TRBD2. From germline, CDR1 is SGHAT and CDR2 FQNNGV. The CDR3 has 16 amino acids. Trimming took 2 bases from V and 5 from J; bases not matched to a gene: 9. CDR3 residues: CASSLPSAGGFETQYF. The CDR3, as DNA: TGTGCCAGCAGCTTACCCTCAGCGGGGGGCTTTGAGACCCAGTACTTC.

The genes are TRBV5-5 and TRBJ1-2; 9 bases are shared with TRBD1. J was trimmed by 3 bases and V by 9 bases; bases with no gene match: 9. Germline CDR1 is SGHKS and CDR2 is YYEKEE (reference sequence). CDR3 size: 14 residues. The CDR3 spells CATKDRGKDYGYTF. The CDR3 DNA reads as TGTGCCACCAAAGACAGGGGGAAGGACTATGGCTACACCTTC.

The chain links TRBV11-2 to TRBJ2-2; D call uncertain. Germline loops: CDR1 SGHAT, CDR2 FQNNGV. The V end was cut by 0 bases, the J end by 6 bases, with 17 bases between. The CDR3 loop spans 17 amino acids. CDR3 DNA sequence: TGTGCCAGCAGCTTAGAATTGGAGATATTAAATGCCGGGGAGCTGTTTTTT. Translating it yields CASSLELEILNAGELFF.

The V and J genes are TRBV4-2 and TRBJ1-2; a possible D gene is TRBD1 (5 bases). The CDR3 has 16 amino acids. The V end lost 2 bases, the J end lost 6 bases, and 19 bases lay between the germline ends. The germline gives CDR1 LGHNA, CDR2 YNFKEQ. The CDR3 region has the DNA TGTGCCAGCAGCCAATCGCCACTACAGGCTGTCGATGGCTACACCTTC. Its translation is CASSQSPLQAVDGYTF.

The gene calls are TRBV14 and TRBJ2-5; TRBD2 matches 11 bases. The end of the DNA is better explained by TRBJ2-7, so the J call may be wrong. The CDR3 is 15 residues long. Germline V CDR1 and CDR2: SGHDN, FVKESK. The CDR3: CASSHPVAGGREQYF. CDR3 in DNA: TGTGCCAGCAGCCACCCCGTAGCGGGAGGGCGCGAGCAGTACTTC.

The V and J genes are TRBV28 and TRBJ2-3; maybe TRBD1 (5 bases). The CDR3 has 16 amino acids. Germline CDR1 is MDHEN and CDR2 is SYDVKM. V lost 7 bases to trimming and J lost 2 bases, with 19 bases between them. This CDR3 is CASTPISADNTDTQYF. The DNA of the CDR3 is TGTGCCAGCACCCCAATCAGTGCGGACAACACAGATACGCAGTATTTT.

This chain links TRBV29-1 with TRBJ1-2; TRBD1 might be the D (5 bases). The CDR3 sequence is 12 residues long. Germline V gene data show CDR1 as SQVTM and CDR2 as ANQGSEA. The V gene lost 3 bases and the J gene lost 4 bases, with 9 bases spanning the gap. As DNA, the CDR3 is TGCAGCGTTGACAGGGTCAGCTATGGCTACACCTTC. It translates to CSVDRVSYGYTF.

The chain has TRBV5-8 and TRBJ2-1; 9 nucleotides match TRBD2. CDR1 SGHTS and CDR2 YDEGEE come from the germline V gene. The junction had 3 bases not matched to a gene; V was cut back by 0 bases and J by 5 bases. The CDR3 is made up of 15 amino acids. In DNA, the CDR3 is TGTGCCAGCAGCTTGGGGACTAGCGCCGACAATGAGCAGTTCTTC. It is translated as CASSLGTSADNEQFF.

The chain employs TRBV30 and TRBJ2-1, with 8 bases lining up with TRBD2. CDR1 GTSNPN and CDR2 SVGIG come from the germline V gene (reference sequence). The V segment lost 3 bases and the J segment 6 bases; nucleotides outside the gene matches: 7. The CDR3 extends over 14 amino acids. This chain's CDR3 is CAWSPGGGLNEQFF. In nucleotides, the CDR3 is TGTGCCTGGAGCCCCGGGGGGGGGCTCAATGAGCAGTTCTTC.

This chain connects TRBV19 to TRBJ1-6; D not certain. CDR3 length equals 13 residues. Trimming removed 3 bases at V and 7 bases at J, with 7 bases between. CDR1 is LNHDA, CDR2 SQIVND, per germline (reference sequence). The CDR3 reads CASSIGNNSPLHF. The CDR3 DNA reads TGTGCCAGTAGTATTGGCAACAATTCACCCCTCCACTTT.